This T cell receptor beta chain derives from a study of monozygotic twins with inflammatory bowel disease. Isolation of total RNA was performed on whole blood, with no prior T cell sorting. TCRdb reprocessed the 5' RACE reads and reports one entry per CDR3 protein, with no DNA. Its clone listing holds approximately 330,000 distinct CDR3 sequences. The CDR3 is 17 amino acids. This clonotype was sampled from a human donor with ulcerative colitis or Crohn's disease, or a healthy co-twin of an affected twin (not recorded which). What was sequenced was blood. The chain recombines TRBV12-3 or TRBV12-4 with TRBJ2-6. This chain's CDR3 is CASSLGFRGSGANVLTF.